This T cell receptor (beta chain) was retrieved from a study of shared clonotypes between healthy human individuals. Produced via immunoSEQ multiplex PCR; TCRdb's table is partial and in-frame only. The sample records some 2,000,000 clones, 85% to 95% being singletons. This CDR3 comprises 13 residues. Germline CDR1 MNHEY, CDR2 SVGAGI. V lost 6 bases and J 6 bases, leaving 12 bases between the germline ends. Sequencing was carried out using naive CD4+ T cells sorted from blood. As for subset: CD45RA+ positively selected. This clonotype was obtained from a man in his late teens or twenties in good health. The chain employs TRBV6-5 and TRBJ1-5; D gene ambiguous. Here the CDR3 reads CASSPSSVQPQHF. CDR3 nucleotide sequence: TGTGCCAGCAGCCCCTCCTCAGTTCAGCCCCAGCATTTT.